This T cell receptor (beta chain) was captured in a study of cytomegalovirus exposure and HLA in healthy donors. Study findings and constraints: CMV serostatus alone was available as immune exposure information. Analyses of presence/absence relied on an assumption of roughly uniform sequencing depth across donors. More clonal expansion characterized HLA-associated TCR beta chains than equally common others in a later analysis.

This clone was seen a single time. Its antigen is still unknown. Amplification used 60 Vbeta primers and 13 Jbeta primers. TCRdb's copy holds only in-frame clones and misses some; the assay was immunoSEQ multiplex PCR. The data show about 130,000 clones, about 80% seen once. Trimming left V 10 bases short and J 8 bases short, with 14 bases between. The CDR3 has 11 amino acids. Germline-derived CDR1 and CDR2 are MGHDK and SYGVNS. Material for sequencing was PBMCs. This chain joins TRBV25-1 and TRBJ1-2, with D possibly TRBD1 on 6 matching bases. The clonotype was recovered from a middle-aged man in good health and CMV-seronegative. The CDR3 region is CATRTAWGYTF. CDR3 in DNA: TGTGCCACCAGGACAGCTTGGGGCTACACCTTC.